This TCR beta chain was identified during a study of cytomegalovirus exposure and HLA in healthy donors. Study-wide results and caveats: With DRB1 most and HLA-C fewest, TCR association rates differed between HLA loci in a later analysis. Earlier analysis yielded a pattern in which most TCR beta V segments were productive about 87% or about 30% of the time.

The trim removed 2 bases at V and 7 bases at J, leaving 21 bases unmatched. The CDR3 is 19 residues long. Germline V gives CDR1 GTSNPN, CDR2 SVGIG (reference sequence). With respect to this clone: Its specificity is not known.

Both 60 Vbeta primers and 13 Jbeta primers went into the PCR. Repertoires were generated with immunoSEQ multiplex PCR, while TCRdb's copy carries only in-frame clones and drops some. The data contain around 130,000 clones, around 83% of them seen just once; the ten biggest clones take up around 1.2%. Sequenced input: PBMCs. The chain joins TRBV30 to TRBJ2-1, with TRBD2 identical over 9 bases. The sequence derives from a girl under 10 years old in good health and CMV-seronegative. DNA of the CDR3: TGTGCCTGGAGTAGATGGGGACTAGCCAATGTTAGCGCGCAAAATGAGCAGTTCTTC. This translates into CAWSRWGLANVSAQNEQFF.